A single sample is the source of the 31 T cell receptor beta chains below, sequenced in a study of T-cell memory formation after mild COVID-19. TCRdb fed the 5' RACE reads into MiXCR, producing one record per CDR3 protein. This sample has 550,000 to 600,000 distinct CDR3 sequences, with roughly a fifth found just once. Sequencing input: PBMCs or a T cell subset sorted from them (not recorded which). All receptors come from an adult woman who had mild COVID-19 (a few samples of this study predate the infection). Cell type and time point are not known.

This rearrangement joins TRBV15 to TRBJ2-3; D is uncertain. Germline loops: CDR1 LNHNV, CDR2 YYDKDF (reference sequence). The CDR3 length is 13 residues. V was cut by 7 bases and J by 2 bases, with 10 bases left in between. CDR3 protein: CATMHPPTDTQYF. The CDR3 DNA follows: TGTGCCACCATGCACCCCCCCACAGATACGCAGTATTTT.

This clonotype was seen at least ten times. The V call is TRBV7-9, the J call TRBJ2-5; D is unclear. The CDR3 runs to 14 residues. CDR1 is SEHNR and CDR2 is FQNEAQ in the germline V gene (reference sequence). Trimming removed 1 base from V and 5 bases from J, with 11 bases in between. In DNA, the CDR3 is TGTGCCAGCAGCTTAGTCGGGTTCGGGGAGACCCAGTACTTC. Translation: CASSLVGFGETQYF.

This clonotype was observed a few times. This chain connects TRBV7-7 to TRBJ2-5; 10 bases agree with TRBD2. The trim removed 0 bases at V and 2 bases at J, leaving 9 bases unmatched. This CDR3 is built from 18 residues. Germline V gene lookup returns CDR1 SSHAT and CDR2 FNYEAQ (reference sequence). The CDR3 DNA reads TGTGCCAGCAGCTTAGCGCGGGCTAGCGGGGGCGCGCAAGAGACCCAGTACTTC. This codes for CASSLARASGGAQETQYF.

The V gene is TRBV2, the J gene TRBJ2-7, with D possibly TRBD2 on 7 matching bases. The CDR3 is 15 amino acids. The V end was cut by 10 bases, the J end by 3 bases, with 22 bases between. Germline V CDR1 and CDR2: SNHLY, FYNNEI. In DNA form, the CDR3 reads TGTGCCACCAAGAGGGGGGGCGACTCCTACTACGAGCAGTACTTC. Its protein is CATKRGGDSYYEQYF.

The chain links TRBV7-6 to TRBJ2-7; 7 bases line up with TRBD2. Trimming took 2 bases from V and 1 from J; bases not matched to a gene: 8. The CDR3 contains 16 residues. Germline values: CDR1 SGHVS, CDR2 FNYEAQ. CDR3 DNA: TGTGCCAGCAGCTTAAAGGGCAGCGGGGATTCCTACGAGCAGTACTTC. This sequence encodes CASSLKGSGDSYEQYF.

The CDR3 DNA sequence: TGTGCCAGCAGTGTGCTAGCGGGAGGGGGGCAGTACTTC. Its protein product is CASSVLAGGGQYF. This sequence joins TRBV2 and TRBJ2-7; 12 bases line up with TRBD2. The junction had 4 bases not matched to a gene; V was cut back by 4 bases and J by 9 bases. CDR1 and CDR2 (germline): SNHLY, FYNNEI. The length of the CDR3 is 13 residues.

The CDR3 DNA reads as TGCGCCAGCAGCCGGCGGGGTGATAATTCACCCCTCCACTTT. Amino acids: CASSRRGDNSPLHF. The genes are TRBV4-3 and TRBJ1-6; D is unresolved. The germline V gene encodes CDR1 LGHNA and CDR2 YSLEER. V was clipped by 4 bases and J by 5 bases, with 9 bases between them. The CDR3 runs to 14 residues.

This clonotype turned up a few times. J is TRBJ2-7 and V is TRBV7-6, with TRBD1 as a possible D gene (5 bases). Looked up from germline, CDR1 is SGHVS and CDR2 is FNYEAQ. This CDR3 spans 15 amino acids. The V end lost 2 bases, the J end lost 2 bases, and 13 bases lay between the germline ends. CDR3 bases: TGTGCCAGCAGCTTATTGCAGGGTAAGGCCTACGAGCAGTACTTC. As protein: CASSLLQGKAYEQYF.

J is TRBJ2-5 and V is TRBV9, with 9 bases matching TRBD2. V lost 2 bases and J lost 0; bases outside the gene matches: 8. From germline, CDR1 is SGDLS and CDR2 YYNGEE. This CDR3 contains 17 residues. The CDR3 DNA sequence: TGTGCCAGCAGCGTTCGGGCTAGCGGGGCGTACCAAGAGACCCAGTACTTC. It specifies CASSVRASGAYQETQYF.

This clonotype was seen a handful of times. In DNA, the CDR3 is TGTGCCAGCAGCTCATATAGCGGGAGGGGGACCCAGTACTTC. It encodes CASSSYSGRGTQYF. The chain links TRBV7-8 to TRBJ2-5; 11 positions agree with TRBD2. The CDR3 is 14 residues long. The germline V gene encodes CDR1 SGHVS and CDR2 FQNEAQ. V gave up 4 bases and J gave up 7 bases; unmatched junction bases: 5.

The CDR3 reads CASSQVGRGVTYEQYF. CDR3 DNA: TGTGCCAGCAGCCAAGTTGGCAGAGGGGTTACCTACGAGCAGTACTTC. V usage is TRBV4-2 and J usage is TRBJ2-7; D may correspond to TRBD1 or TRBD2 (5 bases each). V was pared by 1 base and J by 2 bases, with 15 bases between. The CDR3 totals 16 residues. CDR1 LGHNA and CDR2 YNFKEQ come from the germline V gene.

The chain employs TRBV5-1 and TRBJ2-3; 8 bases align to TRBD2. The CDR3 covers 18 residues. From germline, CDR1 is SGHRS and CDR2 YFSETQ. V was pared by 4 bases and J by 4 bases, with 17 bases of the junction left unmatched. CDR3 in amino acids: CASSRFQSGGGYPDTQYF. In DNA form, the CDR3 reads TGCGCCAGCAGCCGATTCCAGAGCGGGGGTGGATACCCAGATACGCAGTATTTT.

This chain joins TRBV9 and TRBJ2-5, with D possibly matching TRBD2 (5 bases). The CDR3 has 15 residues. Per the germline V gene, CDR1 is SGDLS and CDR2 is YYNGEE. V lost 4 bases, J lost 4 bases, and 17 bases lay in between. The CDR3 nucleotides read TGTGCCAGCAGCCTATGGACGGATGGAGGAGAGACCCAGTACTTC. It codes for CASSLWTDGGETQYF.

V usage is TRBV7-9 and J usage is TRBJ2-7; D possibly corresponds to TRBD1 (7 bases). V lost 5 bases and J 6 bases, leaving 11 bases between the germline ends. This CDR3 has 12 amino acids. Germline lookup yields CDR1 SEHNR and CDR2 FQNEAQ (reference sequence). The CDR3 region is CASSGGGSEQYF. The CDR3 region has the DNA TGTGCCAGCAGCGGAGGGGGCTCCGAGCAGTACTTC.

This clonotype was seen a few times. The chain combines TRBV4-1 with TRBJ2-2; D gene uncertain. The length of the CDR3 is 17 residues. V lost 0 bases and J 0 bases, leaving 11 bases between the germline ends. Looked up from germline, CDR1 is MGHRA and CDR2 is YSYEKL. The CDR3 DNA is TGCGCCAGCAGCCAAGATAACGGCATATCGAACACCGGGGAGCTGTTTTTT. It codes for CASSQDNGISNTGELFF.

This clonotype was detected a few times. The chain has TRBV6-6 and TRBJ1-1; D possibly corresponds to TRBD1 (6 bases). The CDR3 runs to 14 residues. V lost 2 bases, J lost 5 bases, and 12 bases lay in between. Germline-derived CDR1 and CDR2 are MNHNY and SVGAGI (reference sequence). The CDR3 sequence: CASSYQQGGTEAFF. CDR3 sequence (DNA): TGTGCCAGCAGTTACCAACAGGGAGGGACTGAAGCTTTCTTT.

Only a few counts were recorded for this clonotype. The CDR3 reads CASSQGPTGYEQYF. CDR3 sequence (DNA): TGTGCCAGCAGCCAGGGCCCGACAGGGTACGAGCAGTACTTC. V is TRBV4-2 and J is TRBJ2-7; the match to TRBD1 covers 7 bases. The CDR3 extends over 14 amino acids. Germline CDR1 and CDR2: LGHNA and YNFKEQ. Losses at the gene ends were 3 bases for V and 4 bases for J; bases not matched to a gene: 6.

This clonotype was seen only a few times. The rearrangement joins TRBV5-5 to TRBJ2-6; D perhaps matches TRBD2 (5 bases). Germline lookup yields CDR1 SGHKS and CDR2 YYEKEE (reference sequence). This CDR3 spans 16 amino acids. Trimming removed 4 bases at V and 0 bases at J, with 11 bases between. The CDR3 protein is CASSRWRPSGANVLTF. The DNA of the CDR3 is TGTGCCAGCAGCCGCTGGAGGCCCTCTGGGGCCAACGTCCTGACTTTC.

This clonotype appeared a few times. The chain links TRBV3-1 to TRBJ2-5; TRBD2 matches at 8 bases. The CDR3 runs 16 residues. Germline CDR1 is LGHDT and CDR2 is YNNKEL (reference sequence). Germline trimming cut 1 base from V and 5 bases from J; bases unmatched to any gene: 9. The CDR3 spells CASSQGVSGEGETQYF. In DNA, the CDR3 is TGTGCCAGCAGCCAAGGTGTTAGCGGGGAAGGGGAGACCCAGTACTTC.

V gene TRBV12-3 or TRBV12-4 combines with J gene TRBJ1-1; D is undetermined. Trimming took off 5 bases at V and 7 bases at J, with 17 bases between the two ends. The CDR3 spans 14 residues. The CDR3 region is CASSPPQRNVEAFF. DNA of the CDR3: TGTGCCAGCAGTCCCCCGCAGCGGAACGTTGAAGCTTTCTTT.

CDR3 sequence: CASSLGRGGAEAFF. Here the CDR3 DNA reads TGTGCCAGCAGCTTAGGCAGGGGAGGGGCTGAAGCTTTCTTT. The chain combines TRBV7-9 with TRBJ1-1, with D perhaps matching TRBD1 (6 bases). CDR1 is SEHNR and CDR2 is FQNEAQ in the germline V gene (reference sequence). The ends were cut back, 1 base at V and 6 bases at J, with 12 bases in the middle. This CDR3 has 14 residues.

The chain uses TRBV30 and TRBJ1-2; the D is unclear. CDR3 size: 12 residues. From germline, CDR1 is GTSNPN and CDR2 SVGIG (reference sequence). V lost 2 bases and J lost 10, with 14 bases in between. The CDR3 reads CAWSPLPTLYTF. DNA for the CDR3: TGTGCCTGGAGTCCCCTCCCTACCCTCTACACCTTC.

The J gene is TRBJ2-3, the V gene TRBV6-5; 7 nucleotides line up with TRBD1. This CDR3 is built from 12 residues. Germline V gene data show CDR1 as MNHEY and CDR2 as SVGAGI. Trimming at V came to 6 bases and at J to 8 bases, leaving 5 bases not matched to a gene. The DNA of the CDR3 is TGTGCCAGCAGCCAAGGGGGCGGTACGCAGTATTTT. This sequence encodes CASSQGGGTQYF.

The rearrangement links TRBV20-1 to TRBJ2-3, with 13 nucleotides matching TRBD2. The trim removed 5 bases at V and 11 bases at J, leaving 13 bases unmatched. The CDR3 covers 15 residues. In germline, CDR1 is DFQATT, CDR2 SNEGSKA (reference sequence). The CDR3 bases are TGCAGTGCTGGAACTAGCGGGAGGGCACTGCAGGGGCAGTATTTT. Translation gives CSAGTSGRALQGQYF.

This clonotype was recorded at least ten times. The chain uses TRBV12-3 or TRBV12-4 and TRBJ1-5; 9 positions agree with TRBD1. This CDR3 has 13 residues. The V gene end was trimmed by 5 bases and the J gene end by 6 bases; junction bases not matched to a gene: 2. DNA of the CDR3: TGTGCCAGCAGTCTGGACAGGGGTCAGCCCCAGCATTTT. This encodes CASSLDRGQPQHF.

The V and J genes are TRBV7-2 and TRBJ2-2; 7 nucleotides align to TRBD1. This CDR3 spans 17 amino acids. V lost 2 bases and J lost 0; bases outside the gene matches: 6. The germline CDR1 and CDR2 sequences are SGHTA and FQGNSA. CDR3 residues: CASSLWDSLPNTGELFF. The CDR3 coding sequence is TGTGCCAGCAGCTTATGGGACAGTTTACCGAACACCGGGGAGCTGTTTTTT.

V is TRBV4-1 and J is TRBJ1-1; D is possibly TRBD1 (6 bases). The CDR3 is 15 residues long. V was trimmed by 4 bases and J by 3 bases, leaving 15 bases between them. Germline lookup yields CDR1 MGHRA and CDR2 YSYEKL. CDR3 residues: CASSPLRGEDTEAFF. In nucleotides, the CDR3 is TGCGCCAGCAGCCCCCTCAGGGGAGAGGACACTGAAGCTTTCTTT.

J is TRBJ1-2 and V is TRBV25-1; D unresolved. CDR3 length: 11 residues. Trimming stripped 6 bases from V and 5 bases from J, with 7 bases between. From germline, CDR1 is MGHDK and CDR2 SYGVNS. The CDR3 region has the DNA TGTGCCAGCAGGGCCATTTATGGCTACACCTTC. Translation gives CASRAIYGYTF.

The CDR3 reads CASSPRPGSRVDEQYF. For the CDR3, the DNA is TGTGCCAGCAGTCCCAGGCCAGGTTCCAGGGTGGACGAGCAGTACTTC. The V call is TRBV27, the J call TRBJ2-7, with a tentative D call TRBD1 (5 bases). Germline CDR1 is MNHEY and CDR2 is SMNVEV (reference sequence). Trimming pared 5 bases from V and 5 bases from J, leaving 22 bases between. This CDR3 comprises 16 residues.

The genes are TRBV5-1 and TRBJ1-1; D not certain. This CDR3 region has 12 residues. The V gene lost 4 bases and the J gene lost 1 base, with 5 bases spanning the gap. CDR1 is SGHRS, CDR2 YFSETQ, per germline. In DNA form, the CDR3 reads TGCGCCAGCAGCGACTGGAACACTGAAGCTTTCTTT. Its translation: CASSDWNTEAFF.

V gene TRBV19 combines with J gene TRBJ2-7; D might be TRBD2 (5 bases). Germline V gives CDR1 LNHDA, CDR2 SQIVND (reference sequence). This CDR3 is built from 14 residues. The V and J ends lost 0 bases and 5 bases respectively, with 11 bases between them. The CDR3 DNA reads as TGTGCCAGTAGTATAGATGGAGGTCCCAACGAGCAGTACTTC. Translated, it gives CASSIDGGPNEQYF.